These T cell receptor beta chains were read from a single sample in a study of cytotoxic CD8 clonotypes in ibrutinib-treated CLL. Sequencing used immunoSEQ multiplex PCR; TCRdb keeps in-frame clones, though not all of them. The table records about 45,000 clones, approximately 65% of them present only once. The sample in question was PBMCs, obtained after 24 months of ibrutinib treatment. Receptor source: a human donor with chronic lymphocytic leukemia. The CDR3 runs from the conserved cysteine through the conserved F or W. Fields, in order: D gene, V gene, J gene, CDR3 protein. The D gene is left open where the match is weak.

>.|TRBV7-9|TRBJ2-7
CASSLGFVGDEQYF
>.|TRBV6-5|TRBJ1-2
CASSPGAGSAYGYTF
>.|TRBV5-7|TRBJ1-4
CASSPRKDEKLFF
>TRBD1|TRBV28|TRBJ1-4
CASKFQGAGDNEKLFF
>.|TRBV2|TRBJ2-1
CASVHPDAAYEQFF
>.|TRBV7-9|TRBJ2-7
CASSSIYEQYF
>.|TRBV4-1|TRBJ1-5
CASSHEMPGWNQPQHF
>.|TRBV28|TRBJ2-7
CASSLPGVSYEQYF
>TRBD2|TRBV27|TRBJ2-1
CASSSITRTSGRNLQFF
>.|TRBV9|TRBJ2-4
CASSPVGGIAKNIQYF
>TRBD1|TRBV10-3|TRBJ1-1
CAISERDRGPHTEAFF
>.|TRBV2|TRBJ2-5
CASSEDRTKQETQYF
>.|TRBV5-1|TRBJ1-1
CASSLRLLGQRAEAFF
>.|TRBV19|TRBJ2-7
CASSGGDSPYEQYF
>TRBD1|TRBV7-9|TRBJ2-7
CASSFGQGDTYEQYF
>.|TRBV18|TRBJ1-1
CASSPPRVMNTEAFF
>.|TRBV5-1|TRBJ2-7
CASSLGTRDLYEQYF
>.|TRBV4-1|TRBJ1-1
CASSQYRNTEAFF
>.|TRBV7-2|TRBJ2-7
CASSLVVGLGAEQYF
>.|TRBV27|TRBJ1-1
CASRSSTGGRAFF
>.|TRBV5-1|TRBJ2-5
CASSLGVLDSQETQYF
>.|TRBV7-9|TRBJ1-6
CASSLLWRGATETNSPLHF
>.|TRBV29-1|TRBJ1-4
CSVRVANEKLFF
>.|TRBV30|TRBJ1-1
CAWSVRRESFF
>TRBD1|TRBV7-2|TRBJ2-5
CASSNPRGPQETQYF
>TRBD2|TRBV2|TRBJ2-3
CASSSSLLADTQYF
>TRBD2|TRBV23-1|TRBJ2-2
CASSQTQIAGVGTGELFF
>TRBD1|TRBV2|TRBJ1-6
CASRDRNGFSPLHF
>.|TRBV16|TRBJ1-1
CASSQSTVGTEAFF
>.|TRBV16|TRBJ2-6
CASSRVPRSGANVLTF
>.|TRBV28|TRBJ2-7
CASSRTAYEQYF
>.|TRBV2|TRBJ2-2
CASSEVGGTGELFF
>.|TRBV19|TRBJ1-4
CASSLQPGFFVKLFF
>TRBD1|TRBV4-1|TRBJ1-1
CASSHGLRTGKDTEAFF
>.|TRBV6-1|TRBJ2-7
CASSEMRQFTYEQYF
>.|TRBV18|TRBJ2-3
CASSLTSTDTQYF
>.|TRBV28|TRBJ2-7
CASTQAQAYEQYF